This T cell receptor (beta chain) was recorded in a study of T cell repertoires in cytomegalovirus infection. Germline loops: CDR1 SGHAT, CDR2 FQNNGV. Trimming shortened V by 1 base and J by 8 bases, and 12 bases separated the two germline ends. This CDR3 contains 14 residues. TCRdb reprocessed the reads with MiXCR, giving one entry per CDR3 protein. The sample holds approximately 220,000 distinct CDR3 sequences, roughly 34% seen once. As to this clonotype: The target antigen is unknown.

The V call is TRBV11-2, the J call TRBJ2-1, with D perhaps matching TRBD1 or TRBD2 (5 bases each). The receptor comes from a human donor in good health (CMV status not recorded). Some clones in this sample may be carry-over from other donors' samples. Source: CD8+ T cells from cultured PBMCs, taken from culture after CMV antigen stimulation. The CDR3 DNA sequence: TGTGCCAGCAGCTTAGGGAACGGGGCGGATGAGCAGTTCTTC. It is translated as CASSLGNGADEQFF.